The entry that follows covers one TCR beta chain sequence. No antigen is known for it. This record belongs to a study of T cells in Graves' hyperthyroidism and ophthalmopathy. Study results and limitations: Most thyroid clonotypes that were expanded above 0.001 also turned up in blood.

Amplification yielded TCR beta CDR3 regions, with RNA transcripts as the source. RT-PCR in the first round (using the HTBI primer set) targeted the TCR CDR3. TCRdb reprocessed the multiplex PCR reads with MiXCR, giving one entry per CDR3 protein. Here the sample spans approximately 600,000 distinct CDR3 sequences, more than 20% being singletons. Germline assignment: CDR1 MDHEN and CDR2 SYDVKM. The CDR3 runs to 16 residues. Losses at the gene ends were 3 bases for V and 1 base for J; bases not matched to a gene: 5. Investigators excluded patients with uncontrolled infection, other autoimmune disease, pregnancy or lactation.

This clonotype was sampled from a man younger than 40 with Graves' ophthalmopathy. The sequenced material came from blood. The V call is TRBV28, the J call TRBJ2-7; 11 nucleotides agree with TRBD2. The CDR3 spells CASSLGGLAVSYEQYF. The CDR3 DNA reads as TGTGCCAGCAGTTTGGGGGGACTAGCGGTGTCCTACGAGCAGTACTTC.